This entry features one T cell receptor (beta chain) sequence. The sample comes from a study of shared clonotypes between healthy human individuals. The wider study: For every donor, three CD4 naive, three CD4 memory, two CD8 naive and one CD8 memory plates were used.

Naive CD45RA+ and memory CD45RA-negative subsets were split from CD4+ cells. V gave up 6 bases and J gave up 4 bases; unmatched junction bases: 12. The germline gives CDR1 MRHNA, CDR2 SNTAGT. This CDR3 has 16 residues. Clones were read by immunoSEQ multiplex PCR, and TCRdb kept only the in-frame ones, dropping some. Of some 660,000 clones in the sample, roughly 72% are singletons; the top ten hold 1.5% to 2%. Sequenced: memory CD4+ T cells sorted from blood. Subset reported: CD45RA-negative fraction. The sequence derives from a woman in her 30s in good health. V usage is TRBV6-4 and J usage is TRBJ2-1, with TRBD1 matching over 7 bases. CDR3 loop: CASSPYGVTGYNEQFF. CDR3 in DNA: TGTGCCAGCAGCCCATACGGTGTGACAGGGTACAATGAGCAGTTCTTC.